Sequencing of this T cell receptor beta chain was carried out in a study of blood T cell repertoires in COVID-19. Study at large: Samples of COVID-19 (acute and convalescent) were obtained from the United States, Italy and Spain. Sources were T cells, B-cell-depleted T cells, or PBMCs; the material itself was cDNA or gDNA.

This clone occurred once. V dropped 5 bases and J dropped 7; count of bases not matched to a gene: 4. Germline CDR1 is MNHEY and CDR2 is SMNVEV (reference sequence). This CDR3 has 13 amino acids. The authors' processing: It was from reference gene primer amplification that nucleated cell counts were estimated. Clones were sequenced by immunoSEQ multiplex PCR, and TCRdb holds only the in-frame ones, with some missing. V and J calls plus clone size are reproduced from that table; the DNA served to infer D and trimming. The sample gives approximately 150,000 clones, 85% to 90% of which show up once; 30% to 45% is in the top ten.

The TCR was taken from a man aged 50-59 years who had recovered from COVID-19. The chain is built from TRBV27 and TRBJ1-2; TRBD1 matches at 10 bases. Sample: peripheral blood. In nucleotides, the CDR3 is TGTGCCAGCAGTCAAGACAGGGGGCTTGGCTACACCTTC. This codes for CASSQDRGLGYTF.